This T cell receptor (beta chain) appears in the sequencing data of a study of blood T cell repertoires in COVID-19. As for the study in general: There were acute and convalescent COVID-19 samples, and they came from the United States, Italy and Spain.

Measured with immunoSEQ multiplex PCR; TCRdb has only the in-frame clones, and not every one. The sample shows some 360,000 clones, about 92% of them seen only once. Germline CDR1 reads SGHRS; CDR2 reads YFSETQ. The V gene end was trimmed by 3 bases and the J gene end by 0 bases; junction bases not matched to a gene: 7. The CDR3 loop spans 17 amino acids. This receptor was obtained from a woman aged 55-69 years with COVID-19, enrolled during active disease. The sequenced sample was peripheral blood. This chain links TRBV5-1 with TRBJ2-1; TRBD2 aligns across 9 bases. The CDR3 sequence is CASSYRGGAGSYNEQFF. The CDR3 nucleotides are TGCGCCAGCAGCTACCGCGGGGGGGCCGGCTCCTACAATGAGCAGTTCTTC.